This T cell receptor beta chain was captured by sequencing in a study of T cell repertoires in cytomegalovirus infection. Study-level information: Indications came from public TCR beta signatures; they pointed to CMV infection and to a matching HLA type.

TCRdb independently ran MiXCR on the reads; one entry per CDR3 protein. The sample records 85,000 to 120,000 distinct CDR3 sequences, approximately 15% being singletons. Study-level points and caveats: It was HLA-C-restricted CMV-specific TCR beta clonotypes that dominated the response ex vivo. Accumulated public TCR beta family frequency recognized individuals carrying CMV together with the relevant HLA.

Germline loops: CDR1 SGHTA, CDR2 FQGNSA. Trimming shortened V by 5 bases and J by 11 bases, and 21 bases separated the two germline ends. There are 15 residues in the CDR3. This clonotype showed up many times. Antigen unknown. The chain employs TRBV7-2 and TRBJ1-4; D remains ambiguous. The sample consisted of PBMCs. The TCR originated in a human donor in good health (CMV status not recorded). Some clones in this sample may be carry-over from other donors' samples. The chain's CDR3 is CASSRDKRLNGKLFF. In nucleotides, the CDR3 is TGTGCCAGCAGCAGGGATAAGCGCCTTAATGGGAAACTGTTTTTT.